This T cell receptor beta chain derives from a study of blood T cell repertoires in COVID-19. Overall study context: The origin of the acute and convalescent COVID-19 samples was the United States, Italy and Spain. T cells, B-cell-depleted T cells, or PBMCs provided the cDNA or gDNA that served as material.

The V and J ends lost 3 bases and 4 bases, in that order; junction bases with no gene match: 5. The CDR3 covers 14 residues. Looked up from germline, CDR1 is SGHTA and CDR2 is FQGNSA. This table comes from immunoSEQ multiplex PCR, and its TCRdb copy is limited to in-frame clones, with some not included. This table holds around 120,000 clones, 75% to 90% found once. The chain couples TRBV7-2 to TRBJ2-7; TRBD1 agrees at 8 bases. Sequencing was performed on PBMCs or T cells enriched from blood (not recorded which). The source is a woman aged 45 to 65 who had recovered from COVID-19. The CDR3 here is CASSFWQGAYEQYF. The CDR3 DNA reads as TGTGCCAGCAGCTTTTGGCAGGGGGCTTACGAGCAGTACTTC.